This T cell receptor (beta chain) was identified in a study of blood T cell repertoires in COVID-19. Overall study: In each case, the material was cDNA or gDNA derived from T cells, B-cell-depleted T cells, or PBMCs.

Per the study methods: Amplification of reference gene primers was used by the study to estimate nucleated cell counts. The protocol was immunoSEQ multiplex PCR, while the TCRdb copy is restricted to in-frame clones and leaves out a portion. V and J calls plus clone size are reproduced from that table; the DNA served to infer D and trimming. The data contain under 350,000 clones, 80% to 90% of them singletons. The germline V gene encodes CDR1 MNHNS and CDR2 SASEGT. Deletions cut 0 bases from V and 7 bases from J, with 13 bases between. This CDR3 has 15 residues. The participants were between about 18 and 90 years old and came from roughly 25 US areas.

The sequenced sample consisted of PBMCs or T cells enriched from blood (not recorded which). This sequence joins TRBV6-1 and TRBJ1-5; D ambiguous. The sequence came from a woman in her forties with acute COVID-19. Written as DNA, the CDR3 is TGTGCCAGCAGTGAAGCCCGTCCGGGTCGCCAGCCCCAGCATTTT. Translation: CASSEARPGRQPQHF.